The T cell receptor beta chain described here comes from a study of human T cells and chemical hapten exposure. Study-level background: Skin of the upper inner arm, about 2 cm by about 2 cm, received 2% DPC for sensitization.

Time point noted: patch test 1, 2 weeks after DPC sensitization. Noted treatment: therapeutic diphenylcyclopropenone sensitization with weekly scalp DPC. In TCRdb, the RACE reads were re-called with MiXCR into one record per CDR3 protein. Of around 150,000 distinct CDR3 sequences listed, about 14% were seen once; the top ten hold about 1.7%. The V end lost 7 bases, the J end lost 4 bases, and 5 bases lay between the germline ends. The CDR3 extends over 11 amino acids. The chain has TRBV12-3 or TRBV12-4 and TRBJ1-3; D uncertain. The origin of this receptor is a woman aged 30 to 39 with alopecia areata. Some clones in this sample may be carry-over from other donors' samples. The sample was whole blood, taken in connection with sensitization to the hapten diphenylcyclopropenone (DPC). The CDR3 DNA reads TGTGCCAGCACCCCGGGAAACACCATATATTTT. It encodes CASTPGNTIYF.